This T cell receptor (beta chain) was sequenced in a study of cytomegalovirus exposure and HLA in healthy donors. This CDR3 spans 13 amino acids. Trimming left V 6 bases short and J 1 base short, with 9 bases between. Germline V CDR1 and CDR2: MNHNS, SASEGT. This PCR relied on a set of 60 Vbeta primers and 13 Jbeta primers. Sequencing was performed with immunoSEQ multiplex PCR; in TCRdb, only in-frame clones are kept and a portion is missing. This sample's clone table lists 100,000 to 150,000 clones. The chain links TRBV6-1 to TRBJ1-2; D might be TRBD1 (6 bases). Sequenced: PBMCs. The receptor comes from a woman aged 35 to 49 in good health and CMV-seronegative. The CDR3 DNA reads TGTGCCAGCAGCAGGGGCGTTAACTATGGCTACACCTTC. This gives the protein CASSRGVNYGYTF.